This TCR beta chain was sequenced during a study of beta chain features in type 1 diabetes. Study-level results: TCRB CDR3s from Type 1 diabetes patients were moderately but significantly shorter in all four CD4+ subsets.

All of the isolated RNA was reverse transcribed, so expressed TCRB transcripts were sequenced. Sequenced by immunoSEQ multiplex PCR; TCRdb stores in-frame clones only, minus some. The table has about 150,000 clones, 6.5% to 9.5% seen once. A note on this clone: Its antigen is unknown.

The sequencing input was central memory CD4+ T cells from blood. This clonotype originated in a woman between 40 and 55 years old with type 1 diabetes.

The CDR3 spells CASSLTQGRQPQHF. The CDR3 nucleotides read TGTGCCAGCAGCTTAACACAGGGCCGTCAGCCCCAGCATTTT. The chain combines TRBV5-5 with TRBJ1-5, with D tentatively TRBD1 (6 bases). Germline CDR1 SGHKS, CDR2 YYEKEE (reference sequence). V was cut by 2 bases and J by 6 bases, with 12 bases left in between. The CDR3 totals 14 residues.